This T cell receptor (beta chain) is drawn from a study of regulatory T cells. Study findings and constraints: Hydrophobic residues at CDR3 positions 6 and 7 were enriched in conventional CD4+ T cells of CD3G-deficient patients.

Patients aged 2 to 39 years had fewer naive T cells. The CDR3 runs 15 residues. Germline CDR1 reads WSHSY; CDR2 reads SAAADI. Trimming stripped 0 bases from V and 0 bases from J, with 5 bases between. Primers: 52 TRBV forward and 13 TRBJ reverse. Assay: immunoSEQ multiplex PCR; the TCRdb copy retains only in-frame clones and omits some. The sample has about 17,000 clones, 80% to 90% seen once. As for this clone: What it binds is not known.

This chain connects TRBV10-2 to TRBJ1-4, with a possible D match to TRBD1 (5 bases). This TCR was recovered from a person aged 30-39 years with CD3G deficiency. Sequenced: conventional CD4+ T cells sorted from blood. The CDR3 DNA sequence: TGCGCCAGCAGTGAGTCGACAGCAACTAATGAAAAACTGTTTTTT. It codes for CASSESTATNEKLFF.